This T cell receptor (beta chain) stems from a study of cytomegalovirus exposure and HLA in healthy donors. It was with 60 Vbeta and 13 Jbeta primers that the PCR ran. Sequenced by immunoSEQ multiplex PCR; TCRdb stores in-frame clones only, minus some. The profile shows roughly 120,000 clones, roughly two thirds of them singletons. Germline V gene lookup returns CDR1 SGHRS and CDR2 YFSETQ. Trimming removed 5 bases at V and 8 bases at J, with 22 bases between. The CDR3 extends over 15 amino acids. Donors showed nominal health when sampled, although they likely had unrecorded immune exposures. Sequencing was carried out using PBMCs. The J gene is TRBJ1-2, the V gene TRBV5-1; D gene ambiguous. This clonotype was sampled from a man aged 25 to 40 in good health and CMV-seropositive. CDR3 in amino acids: CASSGSPPEVIGYTF. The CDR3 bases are TGCGCCAGCAGTGGCAGCCCCCCTGAGGTGATCGGCTACACCTTC.